What follows describes a single TCR beta chain. The data belong to a study of T-cell memory formation after mild COVID-19. Study-level information: Largely donor-specific TCR clusters were found.

cDNA libraries for TCR alpha and TCR beta, carrying sample barcodes and UMIs, came from 5'RACE with constant-segment primers. TCRdb reprocessed the 5' RACE reads via MiXCR and lists one record per CDR3 protein. Among 70,000 to 95,000 distinct CDR3 sequences, roughly 13% were seen once, and the ten largest hold 40% to 45%. The sequencing sample was made of PBMCs or a T cell subset sorted from them (not recorded which). The sequence was obtained from a man between 18 and 35 years old who had mild COVID-19 (a few samples of this study predate the infection). Cell type and time point are not known.

The CDR3 region is CASSQDWRSSGNTIYF. The DNA for the CDR3 is TGTGCCAGCAGCCAAGACTGGAGGAGCTCTGGAAACACCATATATTTT. The chain is built from TRBV3-1 and TRBJ1-3; D gene uncertain. In germline, CDR1 is LGHDT, CDR2 YNNKEL (reference sequence). CDR3 length: 16 amino acids. Trimming took 0 bases from V and 0 from J, leaving 9 bases between them. The full variable domain, rest sourced from reference TRBV3-1 and TRBJ1-3, is DTAVSQTPKYLVTQMGNDKSIKCEQNLGHDTMYWYKQDSKKFLKIMFSYNNKELIINETVPNRFSPKSPDKAHLNLHINSLELGDSAVYFCASSQDWRSSGNTIYFGEGSWLTVV.